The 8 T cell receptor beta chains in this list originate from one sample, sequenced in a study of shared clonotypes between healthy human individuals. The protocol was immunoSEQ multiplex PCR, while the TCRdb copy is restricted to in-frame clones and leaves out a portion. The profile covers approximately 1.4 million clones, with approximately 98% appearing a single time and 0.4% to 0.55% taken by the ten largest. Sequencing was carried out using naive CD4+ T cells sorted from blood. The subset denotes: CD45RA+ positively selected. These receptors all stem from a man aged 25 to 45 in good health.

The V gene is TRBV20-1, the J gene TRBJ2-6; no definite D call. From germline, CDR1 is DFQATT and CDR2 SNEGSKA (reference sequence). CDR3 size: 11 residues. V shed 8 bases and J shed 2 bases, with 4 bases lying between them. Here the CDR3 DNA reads TGCAGTCCCGCTGGGGCCAACGTCCTGACTTTC. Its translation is CSPAGANVLTF.

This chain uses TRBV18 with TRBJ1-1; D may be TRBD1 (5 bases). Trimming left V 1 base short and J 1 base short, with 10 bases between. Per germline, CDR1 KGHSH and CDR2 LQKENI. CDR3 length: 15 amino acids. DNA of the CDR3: TGTGCCAGCTCACCACTAAACGACAGGAACACTGAAGCTTTCTTT. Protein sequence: CASSPLNDRNTEAFF.

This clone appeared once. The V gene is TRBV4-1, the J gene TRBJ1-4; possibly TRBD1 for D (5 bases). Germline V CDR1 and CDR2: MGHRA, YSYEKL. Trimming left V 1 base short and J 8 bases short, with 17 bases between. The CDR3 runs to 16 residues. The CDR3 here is CASSQVYGGAGEKLFF. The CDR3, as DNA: TGCGCCAGCAGCCAAGTTTACGGAGGAGCAGGGGAAAAACTGTTTTTT.

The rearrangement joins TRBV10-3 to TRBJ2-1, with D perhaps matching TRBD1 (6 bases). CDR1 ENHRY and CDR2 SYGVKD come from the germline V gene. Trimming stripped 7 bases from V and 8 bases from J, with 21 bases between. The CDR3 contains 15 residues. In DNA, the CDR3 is TGTGCCATCACCCAGGGGATTGGGGTCGGAGATGAGCAGTTCTTC. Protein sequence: CAITQGIGVGDEQFF.

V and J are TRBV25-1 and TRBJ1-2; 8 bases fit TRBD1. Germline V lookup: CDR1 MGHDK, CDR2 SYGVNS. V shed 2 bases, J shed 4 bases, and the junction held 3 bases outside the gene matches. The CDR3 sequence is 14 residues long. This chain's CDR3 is CASSERTGSYGYTF. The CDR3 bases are TGTGCCAGCAGTGAAAGGACAGGGAGCTATGGCTACACCTTC.

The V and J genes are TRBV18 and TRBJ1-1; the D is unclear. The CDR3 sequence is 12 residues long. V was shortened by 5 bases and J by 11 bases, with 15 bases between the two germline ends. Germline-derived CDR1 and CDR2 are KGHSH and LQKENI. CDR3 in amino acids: CASSLSGVEAFF. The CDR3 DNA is TGTGCCAGCTCATTATCCGGTGTTGAGGCTTTCTTT.

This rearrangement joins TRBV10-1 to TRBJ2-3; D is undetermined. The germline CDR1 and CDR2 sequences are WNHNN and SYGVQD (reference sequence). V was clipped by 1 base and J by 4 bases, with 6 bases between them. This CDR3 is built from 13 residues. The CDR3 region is CASSELYPDTQYF. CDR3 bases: TGCGCCAGCAGTGAGTTGTACCCAGATACGCAGTATTTT.

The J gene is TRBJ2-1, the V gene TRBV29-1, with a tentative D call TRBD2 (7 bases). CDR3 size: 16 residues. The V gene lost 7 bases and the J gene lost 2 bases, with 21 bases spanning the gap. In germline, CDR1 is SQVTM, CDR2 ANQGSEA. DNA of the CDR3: TGCAGCGCCGCCCATGTTAGGGGGGGCACCTACAATGAGCAGTTCTTC. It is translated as CSAAHVRGGTYNEQFF.